These 29 T cell receptor beta chains were all obtained from the same sample, sequenced in a study of STAT5B mutations in CD4+ large granular lymphocyte leukemia. Produced via immunoSEQ multiplex PCR; TCRdb's table is partial and in-frame only. The sample lists approximately 30,000 clones; under 80% were seen once. Sequencing used CD4+ T cells from blood buffy coats. These receptors came from a human donor in good health.

This clone has a handful of counts. V and J are TRBV9 and TRBJ1-1, with 7 bases that match TRBD1. V was pared by 3 bases and J by 8 bases, with 13 bases of the junction left unmatched. The CDR3 runs to 15 residues. Germline CDR1 reads SGDLS; CDR2 reads YYNGEE. The CDR3 bases are TGTGCCAGCAGCGCCTTCGGGGGACAGCTAGCGGAAGCTTTCTTT. Its translation: CASSAFGGQLAEAFF. Variable domain in full (rest from reference TRBV9 and TRBJ1-1): DSGVTQTPKHLITATGQRVTLRCSPRSGDLSVYWYQQSLDQGLQFLIQYYNGEERAKGNILERFSAQQFPDLHSELNLSSLELGDSALYFCASSAFGGQLAEAFFGQGTRLTVV.

The V and J genes are TRBV7-6 and TRBJ1-1; D is unclear. V lost 3 bases to trimming and J lost 3 bases, with 23 bases between them. CDR3 size: 18 residues. Germline CDR1 reads SGHVS; CDR2 reads FNYEAQ. The CDR3 sequence is CASSFRSARNPGDTEAFF. The DNA for the CDR3 is TGTGCCAGCAGCTTTAGGTCAGCACGTAACCCTGGGGACACTGAAGCTTTCTTT.

A few counts support this clone. The J gene is TRBJ1-1, the V gene TRBV28; D perhaps matches TRBD1 (6 bases). Trimming removed 5 bases from V and 1 base from J, with 11 bases in between. CDR1 is MDHEN and CDR2 is SYDVKM in the germline V gene. The CDR3 consists of 14 residues. DNA of the CDR3: TGTGCCAGCAGTAAAGGGGGAACGAACACTGAAGCTTTCTTT. Amino acids: CASSKGGTNTEAFF.

This clone was found a few times. The chain uses TRBV9 and TRBJ2-5; 8 bases agree with TRBD1. Germline assignment: CDR1 SGDLS and CDR2 YYNGEE. J gave up 4 bases and V 0 bases, and 8 bases lay outside the gene matches. This CDR3 is 16 amino acids long. CDR3 in DNA: TGTGCCAGCAGCGTAGGAAGCGGACAGGGCCGAGAGACCCAGTACTTC. Its protein product is CASSVGSGQGRETQYF. The complete variable domain, with remaining parts taken from reference TRBV9 and TRBJ2-5, reads DSGVTQTPKHLITATGQRVTLRCSPRSGDLSVYWYQQSLDQGLQFLIQYYNGEERAKGNILERFSAQQFPDLHSELNLSSLELGDSALYFCASSVGSGQGRETQYFGPGTRLLVL.

The genes are TRBV29-1 and TRBJ2-7; maybe TRBD1 (5 bases). The CDR3 is made up of 11 amino acids. In germline, CDR1 is SQVTM, CDR2 ANQGSEA. Trimming left V 4 bases short and J 2 bases short, with 6 bases between. In DNA, the CDR3 is TGCAGCGTTGGGACAACCTACGAGCAGTACTTC. As protein: CSVGTTYEQYF.

This chain links TRBV7-8 with TRBJ1-2, with 10 bases that match TRBD1. Losses at the gene ends were 0 bases for V and 4 bases for J; bases not matched to a gene: 17. Germline V gene sequence: CDR1 SGHVS, CDR2 FQNEAQ. The CDR3 spans 20 residues. The CDR3 spells CASSLAKPGQGRFEVYGYTF. The CDR3 nucleotides read TGTGCCAGCAGCTTAGCCAAACCGGGACAGGGGCGTTTTGAAGTCTATGGCTACACCTTC.

The rearrangement joins TRBV5-4 to TRBJ2-2; 11 nucleotides match TRBD1. This CDR3 contains 16 residues. Germline lookup yields CDR1 SGHNT and CDR2 YYREEE (reference sequence). Unmatched junction bases numbered 5, after V lost 2 bases and J lost 5 bases. CDR3 sequence: CASSFGQGAGTGELFF. In DNA form, the CDR3 reads TGTGCCAGCAGCTTTGGACAGGGGGCAGGGACCGGGGAGCTGTTTTTT.

The chain recombines TRBV9 with TRBJ2-1; D may be TRBD1 or TRBD2 (5 bases each). Looked up from germline, CDR1 is SGDLS and CDR2 is YYNGEE. Trimming left V 3 bases short and J 6 bases short, with 16 bases between. The CDR3 spans 15 residues. Here the CDR3 DNA reads TGTGCCAGCAGCGCCAGACAGTTTGAGGGCAATGAGCAGTTCTTC. Amino acid sequence: CASSARQFEGNEQFF. The full variable domain, in which reference TRBV9 and TRBJ2-1 provide the parts outside the CDR3, is DSGVTQTPKHLITATGQRVTLRCSPRSGDLSVYWYQQSLDQGLQFLIQYYNGEERAKGNILERFSAQQFPDLHSELNLSSLELGDSALYFCASSARQFEGNEQFFGPGTRLTVL.

V and J are TRBV6-5 and TRBJ2-3; 8 nucleotides line up with TRBD1. The CDR3 runs to 12 residues. CDR1 is MNHEY and CDR2 is SVGAGI in the germline V gene. V was clipped by 5 bases and J by 8 bases; unmatched bases: 3. DNA for the CDR3: TGTGCCAGCAGTGACACAGGGGGTACGCAGTATTTT. Amino acid sequence: CASSDTGGTQYF.

This chain connects TRBV4-2 to TRBJ2-3, with D perhaps TRBD2 (6 bases). Per the germline V gene, CDR1 is LGHNA and CDR2 is YNFKEQ. The CDR3 sequence is 15 residues long. Deletions cut 1 base from V and 2 bases from J, with 10 bases between. CDR3 in amino acids: CASSQGLVTTDTQYF. In nucleotides, the CDR3 is TGTGCCAGCAGCCAAGGACTAGTAACCACAGATACGCAGTATTTT.

The chain combines TRBV30 with TRBJ2-5; no clear D. V dropped 5 bases and J dropped 0 bases, with 16 bases sitting between them. CDR3 length: 15 amino acids. Germline CDR1 and CDR2: GTSNPN and SVGIG (reference sequence). Here the CDR3 DNA reads TGTGCCTGGCCTTTTCAGGCAGTCTACCAAGAGACCCAGTACTTC. Amino acid sequence: CAWPFQAVYQETQYF.

V gene TRBV7-9 combines with J gene TRBJ2-3; 8 nucleotides agree with TRBD2. This CDR3 is 14 amino acids long. The trim removed 4 bases at V and 0 bases at J, leaving 0 bases unmatched. Germline CDR1 and CDR2: SEHNR and FQNEAQ (reference sequence). As DNA, the CDR3 is TGTGCCAGCAGCTCTAGCGGGAGCACAGATACGCAGTATTTT. It yields the protein CASSSSGSTDTQYF.

The chain links TRBV15 to TRBJ2-5, with TRBD1 identical over 10 bases. Trimming removed 3 bases from V and 11 bases from J; junction bases left unmatched: 9. The CDR3 is 14 residues long. Germline V gene lookup returns CDR1 LNHNV and CDR2 YYDKDF (reference sequence). The CDR3 protein is CATSRDRGTREQYF. The CDR3 coding sequence is TGTGCCACCAGCAGGGACAGGGGGACTAGAGAGCAGTACTTC.

J is TRBJ1-2 and V is TRBV10-3; D call uncertain. The CDR3 loop spans 15 amino acids. CDR1 and CDR2 from the germline V gene are ENHRY and SYGVKD. V was shortened by 3 bases and J by 0 bases, with 11 bases between the two germline ends. Here the CDR3 reads CAISEGPSANYGYTF. In DNA form, the CDR3 reads TGTGCCATCAGTGAAGGGCCCAGCGCTAACTATGGCTACACCTTC.

This chain uses TRBV27 with TRBJ2-3, with a tentative D call TRBD2 (5 bases). Trimming removed 5 bases at V and 6 bases at J, with 21 bases between. The CDR3 totals 16 residues. CDR1 is MNHEY and CDR2 is SMNVEV in the germline V gene (reference sequence). The CDR3: CASSRTRDWVSDTQYF. CDR3 coding DNA: TGTGCCAGCAGTCGCACCCGGGATTGGGTCTCGGATACGCAGTATTTT.

V usage is TRBV9 and J usage is TRBJ2-7; TRBD1 agrees at 8 bases. V shed 0 bases and J 4 bases; nucleotides not matched to a gene: 12. CDR1 is SGDLS and CDR2 is YYNGEE in the germline V gene. The CDR3 has 17 amino acids. CDR3 loop: CASSVAPTGVRGYEQYF. The CDR3 nucleotides read TGTGCCAGCAGCGTAGCTCCGACAGGGGTGAGAGGGTACGAGCAGTACTTC.

The V call is TRBV19, the J call TRBJ1-2; 8 bases are shared with TRBD1. The CDR3 has 15 residues. Germline CDR1 LNHDA, CDR2 SQIVND (reference sequence). Trimming removed 4 bases from V and 5 bases from J; junction bases left unmatched: 9. The CDR3 loop is CASSSQSGGAYGYTF. CDR3 DNA sequence: TGTGCCAGTAGTAGCCAGTCAGGGGGCGCTTATGGCTACACCTTC. The whole variable domain, filled in from reference TRBV19 and TRBJ1-2, reads DGGITQSPKYLFRKEGQNVTLSCEQNLNHDAMYWYRQDPGQGLRLIYYSQIVNDFQKGDIAEGYSVSREKKESFPLTVTSAQKNPTAFYLCASSSQSGGAYGYTFGSGTRLTVV.

CDR3 residues: CASSQGPAGGRSGELFF. In nucleotides, the CDR3 is TGCGCCAGCAGCCAAGGACCAGCGGGAGGTCGGTCCGGGGAGCTGTTTTTT. The chain uses TRBV4-1 and TRBJ2-2; 9 bases line up with TRBD2. The CDR3 length is 17 residues. The trim removed 1 base at V and 6 bases at J, leaving 9 bases unmatched. Germline CDR1 MGHRA, CDR2 YSYEKL.

This rearrangement joins TRBV6-6 to TRBJ1-2, with 10 bases lining up with TRBD1. Germline CDR1 reads MNHNY; CDR2 reads SVGAGI (reference sequence). V was clipped by 6 bases and J by 5 bases; unmatched bases: 3. This CDR3 spans 13 amino acids. CDR3 sequence: CASRGTGEYGYTF. CDR3 DNA: TGTGCCAGCAGGGGGACAGGGGAATATGGCTACACCTTC.

This CDR3 is CASSSSSGSTDTQYF. For the CDR3, the DNA is TGTGCCAGCAGCTCATCTAGCGGAAGCACAGATACGCAGTATTTT. The V and J genes are TRBV7-3 and TRBJ2-3; 7 nucleotides match TRBD2. The CDR3 has 15 residues. Germline V gene lookup returns CDR1 SGHTA and CDR2 FQGTGA. The V gene end was trimmed by 4 bases and the J gene end by 0 bases; junction bases not matched to a gene: 4. The full variable domain, completed using reference TRBV7-3 and TRBJ2-3, is GAGVSQTPSNKVTEKGKYVELRCDPISGHTALYWYRQSLGQGPEFLIYFQGTGAADDSGLPNDRFFAVRPEGSVSTLKIQRTERGDSAVYLCASSSSSGSTDTQYFGPGTRLTVL.

This chain connects TRBV30 to TRBJ1-2; D remains unclear. The germline V and J ends were trimmed by 0 bases and 5 bases, with 16 bases remaining between them. Germline CDR1 is GTSNPN and CDR2 is SVGIG (reference sequence). The CDR3 runs to 15 residues. The CDR3 nucleotides are TGTGCCTGGAGTGTATCCCACACCTCGCCGTATGGCTACACCTTC. Protein sequence: CAWSVSHTSPYGYTF.

The table lists this clone with a count of one. This chain joins TRBV19 and TRBJ2-1; 13 bases fit TRBD2. Looked up from germline, CDR1 is LNHDA and CDR2 is SQIVND (reference sequence). J was trimmed by 4 bases and V by 6 bases; bases with no gene match: 6. The CDR3 totals 16 residues. The CDR3, as DNA: TGTGCCAGTAGAGAGCTGGGACTAGCGGGATACAATGAGCAGTTCTTC. This sequence encodes CASRELGLAGYNEQFF.

V gene TRBV7-6 combines with J gene TRBJ2-1; D ambiguous. The V end was cut by 4 bases, the J end by 2 bases, with 12 bases between. The germline gives CDR1 SGHVS, CDR2 FNYEAQ. The CDR3 is made up of 15 amino acids. The CDR3 sequence is CASSSSPSPYNEQFF. The CDR3 region has the DNA TGTGCCAGCAGCTCGTCTCCATCCCCCTACAATGAGCAGTTCTTC.

The V call is TRBV28, the J call TRBJ2-5, with 8 bases that match TRBD1. V dropped 6 bases and J dropped 2; count of bases not matched to a gene: 8. There are 15 residues in the CDR3. Germline CDR1 and CDR2: MDHEN and SYDVKM. The CDR3 sequence is CASRYEGQGQETQYF. The CDR3, as DNA: TGTGCCAGCAGATACGAAGGACAGGGTCAAGAGACCCAGTACTTC.

This chain joins TRBV7-2 and TRBJ2-1, with 11 bases identical to TRBD2. CDR3 length: 15 amino acids. The germline CDR1 and CDR2 sequences are SGHTA and FQGNSA. The V and J ends lost 5 bases and 3 bases, in that order; junction bases with no gene match: 3. The CDR3 here is CASSPGLAGYNEQFF. The CDR3 DNA reads TGTGCCAGCAGCCCTGGACTAGCGGGCTACAATGAGCAGTTCTTC. The variable domain in full, completed from reference TRBV7-2 and TRBJ2-1, reads GAGVSQSPSNKVTEKGKDVELRCDPISGHTALYWYRQSLGQGLEFLIYFQGNSAPDKSGLPSDRFSAERTGGSVSTLTIQRTQQEDSAVYLCASSPGLAGYNEQFFGPGTRLTVL.

The J gene is TRBJ2-1, the V gene TRBV19; 8 nucleotides match TRBD2. This CDR3 is 15 amino acids long. The germline V gene encodes CDR1 LNHDA and CDR2 SQIVND (reference sequence). After removal of 3 bases from V and 9 bases from J, the junction contained 10 bases not matched to a gene. This chain's CDR3 is CASSIGGAQVIEQFF. The CDR3 coding sequence is TGTGCCAGTAGTATCGGGGGGGCGCAAGTTATTGAGCAGTTCTTC.

This clone came up a few times. The genes are TRBV19 and TRBJ1-5; D is possibly TRBD1 (5 bases). V lost 5 bases to trimming and J lost 6 bases, with 8 bases between them. The CDR3 extends over 12 amino acids. Per germline, CDR1 LNHDA and CDR2 SQIVND (reference sequence). DNA of the CDR3: TGTGCCAGTAGTCCAAGGGGTCAGCCCCAGCATTTT. It yields the protein CASSPRGQPQHF.

The chain combines TRBV15 with TRBJ2-7, with D possibly matching TRBD2 (6 bases). The CDR3 has 13 amino acids. Between the trimmed V and J ends, which lost 3 bases and 4 bases, there was a span of 10 bases. In germline, CDR1 is LNHNV, CDR2 YYDKDF (reference sequence). CDR3 sequence (DNA): TGTGCCACCAGCAGGGGAGCGGGTTACGAGCAGTACTTC. Its translation is CATSRGAGYEQYF.

This clone was seen just once. The chain is built from TRBV5-1 and TRBJ2-1, with 11 bases lining up with TRBD2. Germline values: CDR1 SGHRS, CDR2 YFSETQ. The CDR3 length is 16 residues. The ends lost 0 bases at V and 7 bases at J; junction bases unmatched: 6. In DNA form, the CDR3 reads TGCGCCAGCAGCTTGGGCACTAGCGGGGGACGGAATGAGCAGTTCTTC. It translates to CASSLGTSGGRNEQFF.